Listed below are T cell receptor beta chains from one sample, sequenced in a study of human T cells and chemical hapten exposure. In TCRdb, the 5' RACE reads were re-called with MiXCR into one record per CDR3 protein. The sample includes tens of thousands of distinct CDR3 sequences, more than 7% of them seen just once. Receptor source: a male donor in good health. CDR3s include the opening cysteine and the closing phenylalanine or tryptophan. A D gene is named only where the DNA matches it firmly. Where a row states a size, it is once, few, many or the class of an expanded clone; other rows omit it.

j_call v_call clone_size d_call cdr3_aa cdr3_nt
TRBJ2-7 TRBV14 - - CASSQVSRAAYEQYF TGTGCCAGCAGCCAAGTTTCAAGGGCAGCCTACGAGCAGTACTTC
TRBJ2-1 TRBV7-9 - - CASSLELYDEQFF TGTGCCAGCAGCTTAGAGCTGTATGATGAGCAGTTCTTC
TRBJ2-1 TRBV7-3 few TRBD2 CASSPGGSGGAGEQFF TGTGCCAGCAGCCCTGGGGGTAGCGGGGGGGCGGGTGAGCAGTTCTTC
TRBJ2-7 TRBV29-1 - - CSVSGTIAYEQYF TGCAGCGTATCCGGGACGATCGCCTACGAGCAGTACTTC
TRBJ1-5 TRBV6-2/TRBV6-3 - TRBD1 CASTRGGGNQPQHF TGTGCCAGCACTCGAGGGGGCGGCAATCAGCCCCAGCATTTT
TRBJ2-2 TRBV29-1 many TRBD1 CSVEDRQGSQAGELFF TGCAGCGTTGAAGATCGACAGGGGTCCCAAGCCGGGGAGCTGTTTTTT
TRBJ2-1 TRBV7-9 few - CASSSTLGVYNEQFF TGTGCCAGCAGCTCCACCCTAGGGGTCTACAATGAGCAGTTCTTC
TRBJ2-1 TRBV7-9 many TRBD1 CASSSTITGGWTYNEQFF TGTGCCAGCAGCTCGACGATAACAGGGGGGTGGACCTACAATGAGCAGTTCTTC
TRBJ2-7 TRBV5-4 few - CASSSSGLSSYEQYF TGTGCCAGCAGTAGTAGCGGCCTGAGCTCCTACGAGCAGTACTTC
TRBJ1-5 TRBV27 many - CASSLTGRSVPHF TGTGCCAGCAGTTTAACCGGGAGATCGGTTCCGCATTTT
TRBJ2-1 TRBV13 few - CASSLRLDWNNEQFF TGTGCCAGCAGCCTCCGACTAGATTGGAACAATGAGCAGTTCTTC
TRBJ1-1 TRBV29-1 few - CSVQNGGVAEAFF TGCAGCGTCCAGAATGGGGGGGTGGCTGAAGCTTTCTTT
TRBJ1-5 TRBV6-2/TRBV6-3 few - CASSYAAVNQPQHF TGTGCCAGCAGTTATGCGGCAGTAAATCAGCCCCAGCATTTT
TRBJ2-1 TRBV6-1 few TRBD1 CASSELRTGGINEQFF TGTGCCAGCAGTGAACTCCGGACAGGGGGAATCAATGAGCAGTTCTTC
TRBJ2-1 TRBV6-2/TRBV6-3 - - CASRVLGTFYNEQFF TGTGCCAGCAGAGTCCTAGGTACCTTCTACAATGAGCAGTTCTTC
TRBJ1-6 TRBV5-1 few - CASSPRDVDNSPLHF TGCGCCAGCAGCCCAAGGGACGTCGACAATTCACCCCTCCACTTT
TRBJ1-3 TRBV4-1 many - CASSQVEQSSGNTIYF TGCGCCAGCAGCCAAGTAGAGCAGAGCTCTGGAAACACCATATATTTT
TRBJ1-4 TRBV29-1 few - CSVEDNTRGGNEKLFF TGCAGCGTTGAAGATAATACCCGGGGCGGTAATGAAAAACTGTTTTTT
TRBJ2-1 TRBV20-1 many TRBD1 CSAPGQGNEQFF TGCAGTGCTCCGGGACAGGGCAATGAGCAGTTCTTC
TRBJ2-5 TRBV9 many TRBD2 CASSVEERGEETQYF TGTGCCAGCAGCGTAGAGGAGCGGGGGGAAGAGACCCAGTACTTC
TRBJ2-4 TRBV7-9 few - CASSTLNPQTGRETKNIQYF TGTGCCAGCAGCACCTTGAACCCCCAAACAGGGAGGGAGACCAAAAACATTCAGTACTTC
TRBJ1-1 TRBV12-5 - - CASGLVLAADTEAFF TGTGCTAGTGGTTTGGTACTCGCAGCGGACACTGAAGCTTTCTTT
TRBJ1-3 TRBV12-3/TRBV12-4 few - CASSFWGASGNTIYF TGTGCCAGCAGTTTTTGGGGGGCCTCTGGAAACACCATATATTTT
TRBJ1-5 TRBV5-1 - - CASSFGGLGNQPQHF TGCGCCAGCAGCTTCGGGGGGTTGGGCAATCAGCCCCAGCATTTT
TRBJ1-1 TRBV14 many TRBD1 CASSQVGEGQGRTEAFF TGTGCCAGCAGCCAAGTAGGAGAAGGACAGGGAAGGACTGAAGCTTTCTTT
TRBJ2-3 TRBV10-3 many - CAGGPGDTQYF TGTGCCGGTGGCCCGGGAGATACGCAGTATTTT
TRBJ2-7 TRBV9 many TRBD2 CASSVGGRAPEQYF TGTGCCAGCAGCGTAGGAGGGAGGGCCCCCGAGCAGTACTTC
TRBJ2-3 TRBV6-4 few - CASSVSGDTDTQYF TGTGCCAGCAGCGTTAGCGGAGACACAGATACGCAGTATTTT
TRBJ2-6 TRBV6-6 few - CATRAGANVLTF TGTGCCACCAGGGCTGGGGCCAACGTCCTGACTTTC
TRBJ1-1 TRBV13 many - CASTPMNTEAFF TGTGCCAGCACACCCATGAACACTGAAGCTTTCTTT
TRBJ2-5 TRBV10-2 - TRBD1 CASSPTGGGETQYF TGCGCCAGCAGCCCGACAGGGGGAGGAGAGACCCAGTACTTC
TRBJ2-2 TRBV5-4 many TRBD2 CASSTRTSGENTGELFF TGTGCCAGCAGCACCCGTACTAGCGGAGAGAACACCGGGGAGCTGTTTTTT
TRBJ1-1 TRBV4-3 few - CASSPGATNTEAFF TGCGCCAGCAGCCCAGGGGCCACGAACACTGAAGCTTTCTTT
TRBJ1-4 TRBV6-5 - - CASSYSSGANEKLFF TGTGCCAGCAGTTACTCGTCAGGGGCTAATGAAAAACTGTTTTTT
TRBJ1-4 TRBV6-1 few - CASRVQYNEKLFF TGTGCCAGCAGGGTACAGTATAATGAAAAACTGTTTTTT
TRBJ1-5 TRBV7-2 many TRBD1 CASSSGQGDQPQHF TGTGCCAGCAGCTCAGGACAGGGGGATCAGCCCCAGCATTTT
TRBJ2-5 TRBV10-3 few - CAISESDAKETQYF TGTGCCATCAGTGAGTCGGACGCCAAAGAGACCCAGTACTTC
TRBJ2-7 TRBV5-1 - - CASSLGLQDEQYF TGCGCCAGCAGCTTGGGCCTCCAGGACGAGCAGTACTTC
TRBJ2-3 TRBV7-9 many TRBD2 CASSTSGRADTQYF TGTGCCAGCTCGACTAGCGGGAGGGCAGATACGCAGTATTTT
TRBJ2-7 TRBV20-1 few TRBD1 CSARGTAYEQYF TGCAGTGCTAGGGGGACAGCCTACGAGCAGTACTTC
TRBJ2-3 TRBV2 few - CASSEGGVGSTDTQYF TGTGCCAGCAGTGAGGGGGGAGTCGGCAGCACAGATACGCAGTATTTT
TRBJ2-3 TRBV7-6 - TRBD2 CASSPGLAGTTDTQYF TGTGCCAGCAGCCCTGGACTAGCGGGGACCACAGATACGCAGTATTTT
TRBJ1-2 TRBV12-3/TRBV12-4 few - CASRHTVHGYTF TGTGCCAGCAGACATACGGTCCATGGCTACACCTTC
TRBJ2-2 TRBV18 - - CASSHRENTGELFF TGTGCCAGCTCACACAGGGAGAACACCGGGGAGCTGTTTTTT
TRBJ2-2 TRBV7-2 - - CASSPEDPAAGELFF TGTGCCAGCAGTCCAGAGGACCCAGCAGCCGGGGAGCTGTTTTTT
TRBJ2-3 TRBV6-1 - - CASKGRTLFVISGTDTQYF TGTGCCAGCAAGGGGCGAACCCTATTTGTTATATCGGGCACAGATACGCAGTATTTT
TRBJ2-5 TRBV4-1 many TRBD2 CASSQEPSGHQETQYF TGCGCCAGCAGCCAAGAACCTAGCGGGCACCAAGAGACCCAGTACTTC
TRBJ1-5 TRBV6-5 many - CASSYSVSSNQPQHF TGTGCCAGCAGTTACTCGGTCAGCAGCAATCAGCCCCAGCATTTT
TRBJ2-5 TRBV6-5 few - CASSSQGRETQYF TGTGCCAGCAGTTCACAGGGTCGGGAGACCCAGTACTTC
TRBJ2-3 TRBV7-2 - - CASSLGGADLTDTQYF TGTGCCAGCAGCTTAGGAGGAGCGGACCTCACAGATACGCAGTATTTT
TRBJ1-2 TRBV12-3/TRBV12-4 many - CASRGDNYTF TGTGCCAGCAGAGGGGACAACTACACCTTC